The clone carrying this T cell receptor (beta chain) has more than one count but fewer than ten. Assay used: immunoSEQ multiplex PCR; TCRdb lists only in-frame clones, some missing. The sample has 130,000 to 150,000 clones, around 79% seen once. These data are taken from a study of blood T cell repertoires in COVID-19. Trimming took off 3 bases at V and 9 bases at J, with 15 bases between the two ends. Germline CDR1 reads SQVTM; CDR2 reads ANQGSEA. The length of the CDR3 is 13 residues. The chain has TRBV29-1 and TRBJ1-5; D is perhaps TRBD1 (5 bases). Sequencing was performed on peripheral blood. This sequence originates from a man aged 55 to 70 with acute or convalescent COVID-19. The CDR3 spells CSVDSGGGRPQHF. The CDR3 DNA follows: TGCAGCGTTGATTCGGGGGGGGGACGGCCCCAGCATTTT.